These T cell receptor beta chains were read from a single sample in a study of radiotherapy plus CTLA-4 blockade in lung cancer. Some clones are missing from TCRdb's copy, which holds only in-frame ones; the method was immunoSEQ multiplex PCR. The sample lists 25,000 to 35,000 clones, 80% to 90% seen once, with around 25% in the top ten. Material: peripheral blood, obtained from a patient treated with radiotherapy plus ipilimumab. The receptors were gathered from a human donor with non-small cell lung cancer that progressed on radiotherapy plus ipilimumab. The CDR3 runs from the conserved cysteine through the conserved F or W. The D gene is left open where the match is weak. The size entry is marked missing in some rows and otherwise reads once, few, many or a size class.

V gene: TRBV28
D gene: .
J gene: TRBJ1-5
CDR3 length: 12
clone size: few
CDR3 DNA: TGTGCCAGCAGTAACGGAGGTCAGCCCCAGCATTTT
CDR3 protein: CASSNGGQPQHF

V gene: TRBV25-1
D gene: .
J gene: TRBJ1-2
CDR3 length: 14
clone size: few
CDR3 DNA: TGTGCCAGCAGTGAACTCGTCCCAGGATCTGGCTACACCTTC
CDR3 protein: CASSELVPGSGYTF

V gene: TRBV6-1
D gene: .
J gene: TRBJ1-5
CDR3 length: 15
clone size: .
CDR3 DNA: TGTGCCAGCAGTGAAGGTGGAGGGATCGGTCAGCCCCAGCATTTT
CDR3 protein: CASSEGGGIGQPQHF

V gene: TRBV9
D gene: TRBD1
J gene: TRBJ1-3
CDR3 length: 15
clone size: .
CDR3 DNA: TGTGCCAGCAGCGTAGGGGCAGGGGGTAGGAACACCATATATTTT
CDR3 protein: CASSVGAGGRNTIYF

V gene: TRBV10-3
D gene: .
J gene: TRBJ1-4
CDR3 length: 13
clone size: .
CDR3 DNA: TGTGCCGTCCGAGATCCCACTAATGAAAAACTGTTTTTT
CDR3 protein: CAVRDPTNEKLFF

V gene: TRBV25-1
D gene: .
J gene: TRBJ1-1
CDR3 length: 14
clone size: .
CDR3 DNA: TGTGCCAGCAGCCCGGGAGGAAGGGGCACTGAAGCTTTCTTT
CDR3 protein: CASSPGGRGTEAFF

V gene: TRBV7-3
D gene: TRBD2
J gene: TRBJ2-1
CDR3 length: 15
clone size: .
CDR3 DNA: TGTGCCAGCAGCCCACAAGCGGGGGGGTCTTTGGAGCAGTTCTTC
CDR3 protein: CASSPQAGGSLEQFF

V gene: TRBV4-2
D gene: TRBD2
J gene: TRBJ2-7
CDR3 length: 16
clone size: .
CDR3 DNA: TGTGCCAGCAGTCCGGGGGGTGAGACGGGAGAGGTGGAGCAGTACTTC
CDR3 protein: CASSPGGETGEVEQYF

V gene: TRBV5-4
D gene: TRBD1
J gene: TRBJ2-3
CDR3 length: 16
clone size: few
CDR3 DNA: TGTGCCAGCAGCAAAGGACAGGGGCCTAGCACAGATACGCAGTATTTT
CDR3 protein: CASSKGQGPSTDTQYF

V gene: TRBV5-1
D gene: TRBD2
J gene: TRBJ2-7
CDR3 length: 17
clone size: .
CDR3 DNA: TGCGCCAGCAGCTTGGTAACGAGCGGGGGAAACTCCTACGAGCAGTACTTC
CDR3 protein: CASSLVTSGGNSYEQYF

V gene: TRBV15
D gene: .
J gene: TRBJ2-6
CDR3 length: 17
clone size: .
CDR3 DNA: TGTGCCACCAGCAGAGATTTTTTCAGCTCTGGGGCCAACGTCCTGACTTTC
CDR3 protein: CATSRDFFSSGANVLTF

V gene: TRBV12-5
D gene: .
J gene: TRBJ2-3
CDR3 length: 13
clone size: few
CDR3 DNA: TGTGCTAGTGGTCCCGGGGTCACAGATACGCAGTATTTT
CDR3 protein: CASGPGVTDTQYF

V gene: TRBV19
D gene: .
J gene: TRBJ1-2
CDR3 length: 12
clone size: few
CDR3 DNA: TGTGCCAGTAGTATAGGAGGCGTGGGCTACACCTTC
CDR3 protein: CASSIGGVGYTF

V gene: TRBV7-2
D gene: .
J gene: TRBJ1-1
CDR3 length: 16
clone size: .
CDR3 DNA: TGTGCCAGCACCCCCAGACAGGTCCGTTCGAACACTGAAGCTTTCTTT
CDR3 protein: CASTPRQVRSNTEAFF

V gene: TRBV7-9
D gene: TRBD1
J gene: TRBJ2-7
CDR3 length: 14
clone size: once
CDR3 DNA: TGTGCCAGCAGCACCGGACAGGTGCCCTACGAGCAGTACTTC
CDR3 protein: CASSTGQVPYEQYF

V gene: TRBV11-2
D gene: TRBD1
J gene: TRBJ1-1
CDR3 length: 12
clone size: .
CDR3 DNA: TGTGCCAGCAGCTTAGGGGCAGGGGGTGCTTTCTTT
CDR3 protein: CASSLGAGGAFF

V gene: TRBV7-6
D gene: .
J gene: TRBJ2-2
CDR3 length: 15
clone size: .
CDR3 DNA: TGTGCCAGCAGCTTAGCTGCAGGTGTCACCGGGGAGCTGTTTTTT
CDR3 protein: CASSLAAGVTGELFF

V gene: TRBV12-2
D gene: .
J gene: TRBJ1-2
CDR3 length: 17
clone size: few
CDR3 DNA: TGTGCAAGTCGCTTAGCGAAGCGGGACAGGAATGACTATGGCTACACCTTC
CDR3 protein: CASRLAKRDRNDYGYTF

V gene: TRBV20-1
D gene: .
J gene: TRBJ2-2
CDR3 length: 11
clone size: .
CDR3 DNA: TGCAGTGCTAGTTCGGGGGAGGAGCTGTTTTTT
CDR3 protein: CSASSGEELFF

V gene: TRBV9
D gene: .
J gene: TRBJ1-1
CDR3 length: 17
clone size: .
CDR3 DNA: TGTGCCAGCAGCGTTGGATCAGTAGGGCAGGGGAACACTGAAGCTTTCTTT
CDR3 protein: CASSVGSVGQGNTEAFF

V gene: TRBV19
D gene: TRBD1
J gene: TRBJ2-7
CDR3 length: 13
clone size: .
CDR3 DNA: TGTGCCAGTAGTTTACAGGGGGCCTACGAGCAGTACTTC
CDR3 protein: CASSLQGAYEQYF

V gene: TRBV9
D gene: .
J gene: TRBJ2-3
CDR3 length: 14
clone size: .
CDR3 DNA: TGTGCCAGCAGCGTAGTCGGGGGCACAGATACGCAGTATTTT
CDR3 protein: CASSVVGGTDTQYF

V gene: TRBV5-1
D gene: .
J gene: TRBJ1-2
CDR3 length: 14
clone size: once
CDR3 DNA: TGCGCCAGCACCCAGGGGCGGACTAGCTATGGCTACACCTTC
CDR3 protein: CASTQGRTSYGYTF

V gene: TRBV4-1
D gene: .
J gene: TRBJ2-1
CDR3 length: 17
clone size: .
CDR3 DNA: TGCGCCAGCAGCCCACAGATTAGTGGGAGCTCCTACAATGAGCAGTTCTTC
CDR3 protein: CASSPQISGSSYNEQFF

V gene: TRBV6-1
D gene: .
J gene: TRBJ2-1
CDR3 length: 13
clone size: .
CDR3 DNA: TGTGCCAGCAGTGAACGGCCGGGGGATGAGCAGTTCTTC
CDR3 protein: CASSERPGDEQFF

V gene: TRBV5-8
D gene: TRBD1
J gene: TRBJ1-4
CDR3 length: 17
clone size: .
CDR3 DNA: TGTGCCAGCAGCCCTCTAGTCTGGACAGGGGTTAATGAAAAACTGTTTTTT
CDR3 protein: CASSPLVWTGVNEKLFF

V gene: TRBV18
D gene: .
J gene: TRBJ1-3
CDR3 length: 16
clone size: .
CDR3 DNA: TGTGCCAGCTCACCACCGAATCAGGGGCCTGGAAACACCATATATTTT
CDR3 protein: CASSPPNQGPGNTIYF

V gene: TRBV19
D gene: .
J gene: TRBJ2-5
CDR3 length: 14
clone size: .
CDR3 DNA: TGTGCCAGTAGTATCGGGTGGAGTTCAGAGACCCAGTACTTC
CDR3 protein: CASSIGWSSETQYF

V gene: TRBV28
D gene: TRBD1
J gene: TRBJ1-3
CDR3 length: 12
clone size: .
CDR3 DNA: TGTGCCAGTCAGGGGGTAGGAAACACCATATATTTT
CDR3 protein: CASQGVGNTIYF

V gene: TRBV5-1
D gene: .
J gene: TRBJ1-1
CDR3 length: 14
clone size: .
CDR3 DNA: TGCGCCAGCAGCCCCCAGGGGTGGGGCACTGAAGCTTTCTTT
CDR3 protein: CASSPQGWGTEAFF

V gene: TRBV18
D gene: .
J gene: TRBJ2-2
CDR3 length: 19
clone size: .
CDR3 DNA: TGTGCCAGCTCACCGTATCTAGTGTTCGGGACAACGAACACCGGGGAGCTGTTTTTT
CDR3 protein: CASSPYLVFGTTNTGELFF

V gene: TRBV7-9
D gene: .
J gene: TRBJ2-2
CDR3 length: 14
clone size: .
CDR3 DNA: TGTGCCAGCAGCCACAACAGGGACACCGGGGAGCTGTTTTTT
CDR3 protein: CASSHNRDTGELFF

V gene: TRBV7-9
D gene: .
J gene: TRBJ2-3
CDR3 length: 15
clone size: .
CDR3 DNA: TGTGCCAGCAGCTTTGGAGGGTTCAGCACAGATACGCAGTATTTT
CDR3 protein: CASSFGGFSTDTQYF

V gene: TRBV5-1
D gene: TRBD1
J gene: TRBJ2-1
CDR3 length: 15
clone size: .
CDR3 DNA: TGCGCCAGCAGCTTGGTCGAGGGGGCTAGAAATGAGCAGTTCTTC
CDR3 protein: CASSLVEGARNEQFF

V gene: TRBV5-4
D gene: .
J gene: TRBJ1-2
CDR3 length: 13
clone size: .
CDR3 DNA: TGTGCCAGCAGCGTCGCGGGACCCTATGGCTACACCTTC
CDR3 protein: CASSVAGPYGYTF

V gene: TRBV2
D gene: .
J gene: TRBJ1-1
CDR3 length: 16
clone size: .
CDR3 DNA: TGTGCCAGCATGTTCGCGGGGACCCACATGAACACTGAAGCTTTCTTT
CDR3 protein: CASMFAGTHMNTEAFF

V gene: TRBV19
D gene: .
J gene: TRBJ1-1
CDR3 length: 13
clone size: .
CDR3 DNA: TGTGCCAGTAGTGAACGCGGAACCACTGAAGCTTTCTTT
CDR3 protein: CASSERGTTEAFF

V gene: TRBV7-2
D gene: .
J gene: TRBJ2-3
CDR3 length: 12
clone size: .
CDR3 DNA: TGTGCCAGCAGCTTATCGGAGCGCAGGCAGTATTTT
CDR3 protein: CASSLSERRQYF

V gene: TRBV7-6
D gene: TRBD1
J gene: TRBJ1-1
CDR3 length: 13
clone size: .
CDR3 DNA: TGTGCCAGCACCCGACAGGGTACCACTGAAGCTTTCTTT
CDR3 protein: CASTRQGTTEAFF

V gene: TRBV19
D gene: .
J gene: TRBJ1-6
CDR3 length: 15
clone size: .
CDR3 DNA: TGTGCCAGTAGGCCCGCGGGCTTTAATAATTCACCCCTCCACTTT
CDR3 protein: CASRPAGFNNSPLHF

V gene: TRBV10-3
D gene: .
J gene: TRBJ2-2
CDR3 length: 13
clone size: .
CDR3 DNA: TGTGCCATCAGTGAGTCATCTACCGGGGAGCTGTTTTTT
CDR3 protein: CAISESSTGELFF

V gene: TRBV9
D gene: TRBD2
J gene: TRBJ2-3
CDR3 length: 17
clone size: .
CDR3 DNA: TGTGCCAGCAGCGCCGTGGAGTCTAGCGGGGGCACAGATACGCAGTATTTT
CDR3 protein: CASSAVESSGGTDTQYF

V gene: TRBV6-6
D gene: TRBD2
J gene: TRBJ2-7
CDR3 length: 16
clone size: .
CDR3 DNA: TGTGCCAGCAGGGAGGGACTAGCGGGGGATTCCTACGAGCAGTACTTC
CDR3 protein: CASREGLAGDSYEQYF

V gene: TRBV2
D gene: .
J gene: TRBJ2-1
CDR3 length: 12
clone size: few
CDR3 DNA: TGTGCCAGCAGTGAAGGGCTCCATGAGCAGTTCTTC
CDR3 protein: CASSEGLHEQFF

V gene: TRBV25-1
D gene: .
J gene: TRBJ2-3
CDR3 length: 14
clone size: .
CDR3 DNA: TGTGCCAGCACCCCGACAGGCTTAACAGATACGCAGTATTTT
CDR3 protein: CASTPTGLTDTQYF

V gene: TRBV7-9
D gene: TRBD1
J gene: TRBJ2-1
CDR3 length: 16
clone size: .
CDR3 DNA: TGTGCCAGCAGCTATACCGACAGGGGGCAAAACAATGAGCAGTTCTTC
CDR3 protein: CASSYTDRGQNNEQFF

V gene: TRBV7-3
D gene: .
J gene: TRBJ2-7
CDR3 length: 13
clone size: .
CDR3 DNA: TGTGCCAGCAGCTCTGCGGGTCGCGACGAGCAGTACTTC
CDR3 protein: CASSSAGRDEQYF

V gene: TRBV6-1
D gene: .
J gene: TRBJ2-1
CDR3 length: 13
clone size: .
CDR3 DNA: TGTGCCAGCAGTGAGCGGCCATACAATGAGCAGTTCTTC
CDR3 protein: CASSERPYNEQFF

V gene: TRBV20-1
D gene: .
J gene: TRBJ2-7
CDR3 length: 11
clone size: .
CDR3 DNA: TGCAGTGCTAAAGGAGGGTACGAGCAGTACTTC
CDR3 protein: CSAKGGYEQYF

V gene: TRBV29-1
D gene: TRBD2
J gene: TRBJ2-1
CDR3 length: 14
clone size: .
CDR3 DNA: TGCAGCACGCGGACTAGCGGGGGCGGAAATGAGCAGTTCTTC
CDR3 protein: CSTRTSGGGNEQFF

V gene: TRBV15
D gene: TRBD1
J gene: TRBJ1-3
CDR3 length: 16
clone size: .
CDR3 DNA: TGTGCCACCAGCAGGCACCCTGACAGGGTTGGAAACACCATATATTTT
CDR3 protein: CATSRHPDRVGNTIYF

V gene: TRBV5-1
D gene: .
J gene: TRBJ2-3
CDR3 length: 15
clone size: .
CDR3 DNA: TGCGCCAGCAGCCCGAGCGGGCGAGAGGGAGATACGCAGTATTTT
CDR3 protein: CASSPSGREGDTQYF

V gene: TRBV6-4
D gene: TRBD2
J gene: TRBJ2-1
CDR3 length: 16
clone size: .
CDR3 DNA: TGTGCCAGCAGTGACCGGGGGGGGGCCGCCTACAATGAGCAGTTCTTC
CDR3 protein: CASSDRGGAAYNEQFF

V gene: TRBV2
D gene: .
J gene: TRBJ1-1
CDR3 length: 14
clone size: .
CDR3 DNA: TGTGCCAGCAGTGAGATTCTCGGGGGCACTGAAGCTTTCTTT
CDR3 protein: CASSEILGGTEAFF

V gene: TRBV18
D gene: TRBD1
J gene: TRBJ1-1
CDR3 length: 15
clone size: .
CDR3 DNA: TGTGCCAGCTCACCCCGGACAGGCCCTGGGGCTGAAGCTTTCTTT
CDR3 protein: CASSPRTGPGAEAFF

V gene: TRBV6-1
D gene: .
J gene: TRBJ2-7
CDR3 length: 16
clone size: .
CDR3 DNA: TGTGCCAGCAGTGAATGGAGCGAGGTCTCTATCTACGAGCAGTACTTC
CDR3 protein: CASSEWSEVSIYEQYF

V gene: TRBV5-6
D gene: TRBD1
J gene: TRBJ2-5
CDR3 length: 14
clone size: once
CDR3 DNA: TGTGCCAGCAGCTTGCAAGGGGGCCGAGAGACCCAGTACTTC
CDR3 protein: CASSLQGGRETQYF

V gene: TRBV7-3
D gene: .
J gene: TRBJ2-1
CDR3 length: 14
clone size: .
CDR3 DNA: TGTGCCAGCAGTACGGGGATCTCCTACAATGAGCAGTTCTTC
CDR3 protein: CASSTGISYNEQFF